The present T cell receptor (beta chain) was sequenced within a study of patients and donors after allogeneic stem cell transplantation. Trimming removed 3 bases at V and 0 bases at J, with 15 bases between. The CDR3 extends over 16 amino acids. Germline lookup yields CDR1 SGHRS and CDR2 YFSETQ. TCRdb passed the RT-PCR reads through MiXCR, listing each CDR3 protein once. This sample has 800,000 to 1,000,000 distinct CDR3 sequences; about a sixth occur once, and the top ten carry around 6%. The clonotype comes from a human donor who was either an allogeneic HSCT recipient or a stem cell or donor lymphocyte infusion donor (not recorded which). It is not recorded whose cells these are; they may come from a transplant donor. The sample comprised blood, either unsorted or a sorted T cell fraction (not recorded which). The genes are TRBV5-1 and TRBJ1-1, with D maybe TRBD1 (5 bases). As DNA, the CDR3 is TGCGCCAGCAGCTCTTTCAGGGATTCGTTGAACACTGAAGCTTTCTTT. This codes for CASSSFRDSLNTEAFF.